The next 32 T cell receptor beta chains were all read from a single sample in a study of shared clonotypes between healthy human individuals. Clones were read by immunoSEQ multiplex PCR, and TCRdb kept only the in-frame ones, dropping some. The sample has about 490,000 clones; around 80% are singletons. What was sequenced was PBMCs. The receptor source for this set is a middle-aged woman in good health. Some clones in this sample may be carry-over from other donors' samples.

The chain recombines TRBV7-3 with TRBJ2-1; perhaps TRBD2 as D (5 bases). This CDR3 has 14 residues. Germline V gene data show CDR1 as SGHTA and CDR2 as FQGTGA. V lost 3 bases and J lost 9, with 15 bases in between. CDR3 sequence: CASSLVPSNSEQFF. CDR3 nucleotides: TGTGCCAGCAGCTTGGTCCCTAGCAATAGTGAGCAGTTCTTC.

The rearrangement links TRBV5-6 to TRBJ2-3, with D tentatively TRBD2 (6 bases). CDR1 and CDR2 (germline): SGHDT, YYEEEE. Trimming took 0 bases from V and 4 from J, leaving 12 bases between them. CDR3 length equals 15 residues. Here the CDR3 DNA reads TGTGCCAGCAGCTTGGACCTCGGGAGCGCAGATACGCAGTATTTT. Its protein is CASSLDLGSADTQYF.

The count of this clone is one. The genes are TRBV6-5 and TRBJ1-6; no reliable D call. Per the germline V gene, CDR1 is MNHEY and CDR2 is SVGAGI. With 2 bases removed from V and 4 bases from J, the gap between germline ends came to 9 bases. The CDR3 contains 15 residues. This chain's CDR3 is CASSYGPRYNSPLHF. Written as DNA, the CDR3 is TGTGCCAGCAGTTACGGGCCGAGATATAATTCACCCCTCCACTTT.

This clone has a single count. The rearrangement uses TRBV19 and TRBJ1-2; D remains unclear. Germline values: CDR1 LNHDA, CDR2 SQIVND (reference sequence). CDR3 length: 12 amino acids. Trimming removed 6 bases from V and 0 bases from J, with 5 bases in between. The CDR3 DNA follows: TGTGCCAGTAGCAACACTAACTATGGCTACACCTTC. As protein: CASSNTNYGYTF.

A remark on this clone: This clone may be a read error of a much larger clone one base away. This CDR3 is also generated by other DNA sequences in the sample. V and J are TRBV30 and TRBJ1-3, with D uncertain. This CDR3 has 14 residues. Germline V CDR1 and CDR2: GTSNPN, SVGIG (reference sequence). CDR3 residues: CAWSLQYGGNTIYF. The CDR3 DNA sequence: TGTGCTTGGAGTCTGCAATATGGAGGAAACACCATATATTTT.

This chain connects TRBV4-1 to TRBJ2-3; D ambiguous. CDR1 and CDR2 from the germline V gene are MGHRA and YSYEKL. V was clipped by 1 base and J by 4 bases, with 3 bases between them. CDR3 length: 12 amino acids. The CDR3 coding sequence is TGCGCCAGCAGCCAAGGTTCAGATACGCAGTATTTT. Translated: CASSQGSDTQYF.

This chain connects TRBV4-1 to TRBJ2-1, with 7 bases aligning to TRBD2. Germline V gene lookup returns CDR1 MGHRA and CDR2 YSYEKL. Unmatched junction bases numbered 8, after V lost 5 bases and J lost 13 bases. The CDR3 extends over 12 amino acids. CDR3 bases: TGCGCCAGCAGCAACCGAGCGGGATCACAGTTCTTC. Protein: CASSNRAGSQFF.

The V call is TRBV5-1, the J call TRBJ2-2, with 8 bases matching TRBD2. The CDR3 runs 16 residues. Trimming took 4 bases from V and 2 from J; bases not matched to a gene: 7. Germline V CDR1 and CDR2: SGHRS, YFSETQ. The CDR3 sequence is CASSNGLAVNTGELFF. The CDR3 nucleotides are TGCGCCAGCAGCAACGGACTAGCCGTTAACACCGGGGAGCTGTTTTTT.

The rearrangement uses TRBV5-4 and TRBJ2-2; tentative D call: TRBD2 (7 bases). In germline, CDR1 is SGHNT, CDR2 YYREEE (reference sequence). The CDR3 sequence is 17 residues long. V gave up 4 bases and J gave up 4 bases, with 20 bases separating them. Here the CDR3 reads CASSKGGGTTPTGELFF. CDR3 sequence (DNA): TGTGCCAGCAGCAAAGGGGGGGGAACCACTCCCACCGGGGAGCTGTTTTTT.

The chain combines TRBV25-1 with TRBJ2-7, with a tentative D call TRBD1 (5 bases). Per germline, CDR1 MGHDK and CDR2 SYGVNS. V gave up 6 bases and J gave up 2 bases, with 17 bases separating them. The CDR3 extends over 15 amino acids. The CDR3 loop reads CASRGLSGWTYEQYF. The CDR3 nucleotides are TGTGCCAGCAGAGGGTTATCAGGGTGGACCTACGAGCAGTACTTC.

The chain combines TRBV5-6 with TRBJ1-2; the match to TRBD1 covers 7 bases. This CDR3 has 15 residues. Losses at the gene ends were 6 bases for V and 3 bases for J; bases not matched to a gene: 11. The V gene's germline CDR1 is SGHDT and CDR2 YYEEEE. This CDR3 reads CASTQLGGTDYGYTF. CDR3 DNA: TGTGCCAGCACCCAGCTGGGCGGGACAGACTATGGCTACACCTTC. The entire variable domain, with the rest obtained from reference TRBV5-6 and TRBJ1-2, is as follows: DAGVTQSPTHLIKTRGQQVTLRCSPKSGHDTVSWYQQALGQGPQFIFQYYEEEERQRGNFPDRFSGHQFPNYSSELNVNALLLGDSALYLCASTQLGGTDYGYTFGSGTRLTVV.

This clone has ten or more counts. The chain employs TRBV10-1 and TRBJ2-3; D is uncertain. There are 15 residues in the CDR3. Germline V lookup: CDR1 WNHNN, CDR2 SYGVQD (reference sequence). Trimming left V 0 bases short and J 2 bases short, with 9 bases between. The CDR3 coding sequence is TGCGCCAGCAGTGAGTCCCTTTGGGCCACAGATACGCAGTATTTT. Protein product: CASSESLWATDTQYF.

The gene calls are TRBV5-4 and TRBJ1-1, with D hard to call. V was trimmed by 10 bases and J by 0 bases, leaving 13 bases between them. The V gene's germline CDR1 is SGHNT and CDR2 YYREEE (reference sequence). The CDR3 is 13 residues long. CDR3 sequence: CAAQGFMNTEAFF. DNA for the CDR3: TGTGCCGCACAAGGGTTCATGAACACTGAAGCTTTCTTT. Looking up the rest from reference TRBV5-4 and TRBJ1-1 gives the full variable domain: ETGVTQSPTHLIKTRGQQVTLRCSSQSGHNTVSWYQQALGQGPQFIFQYYREEENGRGNFPPRFSGLQFPNYSSELNVNALELDDSALYLCAAQGFMNTEAFFGQGTRLTVV.

This clone was detected only a few times. The identical CDR3 is also encoded by other nucleotide sequences in the sample. The V gene is TRBV5-1, the J gene TRBJ1-3; no clear D. V shed 0 bases and J shed 0 bases, with 4 bases lying between them. CDR1 is SGHRS and CDR2 is YFSETQ in the germline V gene. The CDR3 is made up of 14 amino acids. CDR3 in DNA: TGCGCCAGCAGCTTGGACAGCTCTGGAAACACCATATATTTT. It encodes CASSLDSSGNTIYF.

The sample holds a few counts of this clone. The chain has TRBV27 and TRBJ2-7; the D is unclear. This CDR3 comprises 13 residues. The V gene lost 3 bases and the J gene lost 4 bases, with 10 bases spanning the gap. Germline CDR1 MNHEY, CDR2 SMNVEV (reference sequence). The CDR3 DNA reads as TGTGCCAGCAGTTTTTCGGACGGTTACGAGCAGTACTTC. Encoded protein: CASSFSDGYEQYF.

This clone was detected only a few times. The chain links TRBV13 to TRBJ2-5; possibly TRBD1 for D (5 bases). CDR1 PRHDT and CDR2 FYEKMQ come from the germline V gene (reference sequence). This CDR3 contains 13 residues. V gave up 5 bases and J gave up 2 bases, with 9 bases separating them. The CDR3 reads CASSTRQQETQYF. DNA of the CDR3: TGTGCCAGCAGCACCCGACAGCAAGAGACCCAGTACTTC. The complete variable domain, with remaining parts taken from reference TRBV13 and TRBJ2-5, reads AAGVIQSPRHLIKEKRETATLKCYPIPRHDTVYWYQQGPGQDPQFLISFYEKMQSDKGSIPDRFSAQQFSDYHSELNMSSLELGDSALYFCASSTRQQETQYFGPGTRLLVL.

The chain has TRBV30 and TRBJ2-7; 8 bases are shared with TRBD2. CDR3 length: 16 amino acids. The germline V gene has CDR1 GTSNPN and CDR2 SVGIG (reference sequence). The ends lost 3 bases at V and 2 bases at J; junction bases unmatched: 12. CDR3 in DNA: TGTGCCTGGAGCCCATTTTTGGCGGGAGGTCCCTACGAGCAGTACTTC. As protein: CAWSPFLAGGPYEQYF. The full variable domain, rest sourced from reference TRBV30 and TRBJ2-7, is SQTIHQWPATLVQPVGSPLSLECTVEGTSNPNLYWYRQAAGRGLQLLFYSVGIGQISSEVPQNLSASRPQDRQFILSSKKLLLSDSGFYLCAWSPFLAGGPYEQYFGPGTRLTVT.

This chain uses TRBV29-1 with TRBJ2-1, with 7 bases identical to TRBD2. CDR1 and CDR2 from the germline V gene are SQVTM and ANQGSEA. The trim removed 2 bases at V and 4 bases at J, leaving 8 bases unmatched. This CDR3 contains 15 residues. The CDR3 sequence is CSVESGREAYNEQFF. Written as DNA, the CDR3 is TGCAGCGTTGAATCTGGTCGGGAGGCGTACAATGAGCAGTTCTTC.

In the case of this clone: This sequence is one base from a far larger clone and is likely a read error. The conserved phenylalanine or tryptophan is not found at the CDR3 terminus, so this likely reflects a read error. This rearrangement joins TRBV25-1 to TRBJ2-7, with TRBD1 identical over 9 bases. V was clipped by 3 bases and J by 2 bases; unmatched bases: 14. Germline V lookup: CDR1 MGHDK, CDR2 SYGVNS. There are 18 residues in the CDR3. CDR3 nucleotides: TGTGCCAGCAGTGACCTGCCCCCGGGACAGGGTTTGCCCTACGAGCAGTACCTC. It specifies CASSDLPPGQGLPYEQYL.

The chain links TRBV10-3 to TRBJ2-5; D remains ambiguous. There are 14 residues in the CDR3. V dropped 2 bases and J dropped 3 bases, with 10 bases sitting between them. Germline CDR1 reads ENHRY; CDR2 reads SYGVKD. CDR3 region: CAISEVGKKETQYF. The DNA of the CDR3 is TGTGCCATCAGTGAGGTGGGCAAAAAAGAGACCCAGTACTTC.

The chain carries TRBV7-2 and TRBJ1-2, with D perhaps TRBD1 (5 bases). CDR1 and CDR2 (germline): SGHTA, FQGNSA. Between the trimmed V and J ends, which lost 4 bases and 2 bases, there was a span of 8 bases. This CDR3 spans 13 amino acids. CDR3 in DNA: TGTGCCAGCAGCTCGGGACGGAACTATGGCTACACCTTC. Its protein is CASSSGRNYGYTF.

The V gene is TRBV10-3, the J gene TRBJ1-5; 9 nucleotides align to TRBD1. V lost 2 bases to trimming and J lost 7 bases; unmatched junction nucleotides: 6. The CDR3 has 15 residues. The germline gives CDR1 ENHRY, CDR2 SYGVKD. Here the CDR3 DNA reads TGTGCCATCAGTGAGGTGACAGGGGGTCGCCAGCCCCAGCATTTT. As protein: CAISEVTGGRQPQHF.

The chain combines TRBV18 with TRBJ2-6; D gene unclear. The CDR3 has 15 residues. The germline V gene has CDR1 KGHSH and CDR2 LQKENI. Trimming took off 3 bases at V and 0 bases at J, with 6 bases between the two ends. This chain's CDR3 is CASSPDHSGANVLTF. The CDR3 DNA follows: TGTGCCAGCTCACCGGACCACTCTGGGGCCAACGTCCTGACTTTC.

This rearrangement joins TRBV6-1 to TRBJ2-3; 7 bases agree with TRBD2. Germline V gene lookup returns CDR1 MNHNS and CDR2 SASEGT. The CDR3 totals 14 residues. Germline trimming cut 5 bases from V and 3 bases from J; bases unmatched to any gene: 5. The CDR3 reads CASSRRRGTDTQYF. Written as DNA, the CDR3 is TGTGCCAGCAGTCGAAGGCGGGGGACAGATACGCAGTATTTT.

This chain uses TRBV30 with TRBJ1-1; D ambiguous. The germline V gene has CDR1 GTSNPN and CDR2 SVGIG (reference sequence). The CDR3 covers 13 residues. V lost 3 bases to trimming and J lost 0 bases, with 8 bases between them. Here the CDR3 reads CAWRVQLNTEAFF. For the CDR3, the DNA is TGTGCCTGGAGGGTTCAGCTGAACACTGAAGCTTTCTTT.

This rearrangement joins TRBV30 to TRBJ2-5; unclear D gene. The J call could be wrong; TRBJ2-7 is a better fit for the DNA end. CDR1 and CDR2 (germline): GTSNPN, SVGIG (reference sequence). This CDR3 is built from 12 residues. The CDR3 spells CAWSVAENEQYF. The CDR3 bases are TGTGCCTGGAGTGTAGCCGAAAACGAGCAGTACTTC.

The chain has TRBV2 and TRBJ2-3; TRBD2 matches at 7 bases. This CDR3 spans 13 amino acids. CDR1 is SNHLY and CDR2 is FYNNEI in the germline V gene. The J segment lost 4 bases and the V segment lost 6 bases, leaving 4 bases of the junction unmatched. CDR3: CASRSGGSDTQYF. In DNA form, the CDR3 reads TGTGCCAGCAGGTCGGGAGGATCAGATACGCAGTATTTT.

This clone was seen a handful of times. This chain's CDR3 is CASSANRGGTEAFF. The CDR3 nucleotides are TGCGCCAGCAGTGCTAACAGGGGTGGGACTGAAGCTTTCTTT. The V gene is TRBV10-2, the J gene TRBJ1-1; 7 bases match TRBD1. CDR3 length equals 14 residues. CDR1 and CDR2 from the germline V gene are WSHSY and SAAADI. V was pared by 4 bases and J by 5 bases, with 7 bases of the junction left unmatched.

This clone occurred once. The rearrangement uses TRBV5-5 and TRBJ1-1; 9 nucleotides line up with TRBD1. After removal of 2 bases from V and 4 bases from J, the junction contained 6 bases not matched to a gene. This CDR3 is built from 15 residues. Germline values: CDR1 SGHKS, CDR2 YYEKEE (reference sequence). This CDR3 is CASSFFGQGTTEAFF. DNA for the CDR3: TGTGCCAGCAGCTTTTTTGGACAGGGGACCACTGAAGCTTTCTTT.

The genes are TRBV15 and TRBJ1-1; maybe TRBD1 (6 bases). V was trimmed by 3 bases and J by 3 bases, leaving 11 bases between them. From germline, CDR1 is LNHNV and CDR2 YYDKDF (reference sequence). CDR3 length: 14 residues. The CDR3 reads CATSRRGRDTEAFF. The DNA of the CDR3 is TGTGCCACCAGCAGGAGGGGGAGGGACACTGAAGCTTTCTTT.

CDR3: CASSSPSVGADEQYF. As DNA, the CDR3 is TGTGCCAGCAGCTCTCCATCGGTGGGGGCAGACGAGCAGTACTTC. J is TRBJ2-7 and V is TRBV4-2; TRBD1 might be the D (6 bases). V gave up 5 bases and J gave up 5 bases, with 19 bases separating them. This CDR3 comprises 15 residues. CDR1 and CDR2 (germline): LGHNA, YNFKEQ.

V and J are TRBV4-1 and TRBJ2-1; D might be TRBD2 (6 bases). The CDR3 consists of 13 residues. The germline V gene encodes CDR1 MGHRA and CDR2 YSYEKL. Trimming removed 1 base at V and 14 bases at J, with 15 bases between. In DNA, the CDR3 is TGCGCCAGCAGCCAAGTTATAGAGACTAGTGAGTTCTTC. It encodes CASSQVIETSEFF.